In this sample, the clone carrying this TCR beta chain turned up a few times. Its antigen is still unknown. CDR1 SEHNR and CDR2 FQNEAQ come from the germline V gene (reference sequence). CDR3 length: 14 residues. The J segment lost 6 bases and the V segment lost 5 bases, leaving 8 bases of the junction unmatched. Sequencing was limited to surgery cases with top T cell transcript signatures in brain tissue. Pre-surgery treatment included at least one anti-epileptic drug. The data stem from a study of brain T cells in children with intractable seizures. Regarding the study as a whole: Known viral epitope-specific CDR3s closely matched each case's top public brain CDR3. Clones missing pre-surgery may reflect undersampling of that blood sample.

Using immunoSEQ multiplex PCR, the repertoire was profiled, and TCRdb retains in-frame clones only, with some absent. The sample has around 8,000 clones; 73% are singletons. Here the sequenced sample was resected brain tissue, taken at surgery. This receptor was taken from a boy under three years old with tuberous sclerosis and intractable seizures. The chain combines TRBV7-9 with TRBJ1-2; 8 bases are a match to TRBD1. The CDR3 DNA is TGTGCCAGCAGCCCCGGACAGGGAGGGCATGGCTACACCTTC. This codes for CASSPGQGGHGYTF.